This T cell receptor (beta chain) was observed in a study of chemoradiotherapy in HPV16-positive cancers. Study findings and constraints: Non-HPV-specific T cells did not expand in tumors during treatment, whereas candidate HPV-specific clones and E7-related motifs did.

V was cut by 2 bases and J by 6 bases, with 7 bases left in between. This CDR3 has 13 amino acids. Germline values: CDR1 MNHNS, CDR2 SASEGT. A remark on this clone: Its antigen is not known.

The repertoire was sequenced with immunoSEQ multiplex PCR; TCRdb's copy has only in-frame clones and lacks some. The sample consists of tens of thousands of clones, under 80% of them appearing once. This chain links TRBV6-1 with TRBJ2-2; D is unresolved. The sample was blood, taken from a patient who underwent chemoradiotherapy. The receptor was isolated from a human donor with HPV-associated anogenital cancer. Here the CDR3 DNA reads TGTGCCAGCAGTGAACTTCGAGCCGGGGAGCTGTTTTTT. Protein product: CASSELRAGELFF.